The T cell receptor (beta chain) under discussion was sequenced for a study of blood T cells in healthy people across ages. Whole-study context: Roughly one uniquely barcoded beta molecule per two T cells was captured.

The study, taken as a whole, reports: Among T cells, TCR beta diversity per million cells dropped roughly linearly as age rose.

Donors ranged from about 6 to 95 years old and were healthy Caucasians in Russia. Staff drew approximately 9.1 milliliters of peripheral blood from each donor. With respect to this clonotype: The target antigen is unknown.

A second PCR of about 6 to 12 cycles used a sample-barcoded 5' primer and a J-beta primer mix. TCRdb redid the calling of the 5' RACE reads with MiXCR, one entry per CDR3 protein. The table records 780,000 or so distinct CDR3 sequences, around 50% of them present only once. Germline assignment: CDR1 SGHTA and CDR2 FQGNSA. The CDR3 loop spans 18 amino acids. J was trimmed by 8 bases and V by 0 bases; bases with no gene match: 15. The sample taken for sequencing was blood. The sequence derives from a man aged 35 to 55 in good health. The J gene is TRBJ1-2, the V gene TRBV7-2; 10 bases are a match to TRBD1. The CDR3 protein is CASSLASNTGQGSAGYTF. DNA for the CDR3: TGTGCCAGCAGCTTAGCGTCTAACACGGGACAGGGGTCAGCCGGCTACACCTTC.